This TCR beta chain is from a study of T cell changes during pregnancy in multiple sclerosis. Data came from immunoSEQ multiplex PCR; TCRdb stores just in-frame clones and leaves some out. The sample lists about 73,000 clones, 85% to 90% seen once, with more than 8% in the top ten. The germline CDR1 and CDR2 sequences are SGHAT and FQNNGV. V was pared by 3 bases and J by 0 bases, with 5 bases between. The CDR3 has 13 residues. The J gene is TRBJ1-2, the V gene TRBV11-2; D is unresolved. The sequences come from peripheral blood, collected after pregnancy. The sequence came from a female donor in good health, enrolled as a control in a pregnancy study. CDR3: CASSFTPNYGYTF. For the CDR3, the DNA is TGTGCCAGCAGCTTCACACCTAACTATGGCTACACCTTC.